This T cell receptor beta chain appears in the sequencing data of a study of cytomegalovirus exposure and HLA in healthy donors. Overall study results and limits: Association of a missense DCLRE1C variant with TCR beta V- and J-gene trimming was reported in a later analysis. Highly shared variants forming one cluster were likely a sequencing artifact. Common viral pathogens were later found to be apparently linked to several of the most significant clusters.

The germline V and J ends were trimmed by 1 base and 6 bases, with 6 bases remaining between them. Germline CDR1 and CDR2: SSHAT and FNYEAQ (reference sequence). The CDR3 contains 13 residues. Use of 60 Vbeta and 13 Jbeta primers characterized the PCR. The repertoire was sequenced with immunoSEQ multiplex PCR; TCRdb's copy has only in-frame clones and lacks some. The sample has almost 200,000 clones, 85% seen once. This clone was detected once. Its antigen is currently unknown. The source is a woman aged 45 to 65 in good health and CMV-seronegative. Sequencing was performed on PBMCs. The chain is built from TRBV7-7 and TRBJ2-2; no clear D. The CDR3 DNA reads as TGTGCCAGCAGCTTAGACACCCCCGGGGAGCTGTTTTTT. This encodes CASSLDTPGELFF.